Below are 8 T cell receptor beta chains sequenced from a single sample in a study of radiotherapy plus CTLA-4 blockade in lung cancer. TCRdb's table, derived via immunoSEQ multiplex PCR, lists solely in-frame clones and lacks some. This table holds 90,000 or so clones, around 88% found once. This specimen was peripheral blood, taken from a patient treated with radiotherapy plus ipilimumab. These receptors originate from a human donor with non-small cell lung cancer who had a partial response to radiotherapy plus ipilimumab.

The gene calls are TRBV27 and TRBJ2-3; 8 nucleotides agree with TRBD2. The CDR3 spans 16 residues. Trimming took 4 bases from V and 5 from J; bases not matched to a gene: 11. Germline V gene lookup returns CDR1 MNHEY and CDR2 SMNVEV (reference sequence). Here the CDR3 DNA reads TGTGCCAGCAGTTGGGATGGAGCGGGGGTAAGAGATACGCAGTATTTT. Its protein is CASSWDGAGVRDTQYF.

The rearrangement links TRBV5-1 to TRBJ1-5; D unclear. V shed 4 bases and J shed 2 bases, with 10 bases lying between them. The CDR3 loop spans 14 amino acids. In germline, CDR1 is SGHRS, CDR2 YFSETQ. For the CDR3, the DNA is TGCGCCAGCAGCCCTTACGGGGGCAATCAGCCCCAGCATTTT. Its translation is CASSPYGGNQPQHF.

The chain is built from TRBV5-1 and TRBJ2-2; 8 nucleotides match TRBD2. V shed 4 bases, J shed 5 bases, and the junction held 10 bases outside the gene matches. CDR3 size: 16 residues. Germline CDR1 and CDR2: SGHRS and YFSETQ. CDR3 protein: CASSKRSGSPTGELFF. CDR3 nucleotide sequence: TGCGCCAGCAGCAAGAGGAGCGGGAGCCCAACCGGGGAGCTGTTTTTT.

In the case of this clone: The junction shows a germline mismatch at one end, possibly a read error. The V gene is TRBV6-5, the J gene TRBJ2-7; a possible D gene is TRBD2 (6 bases). The CDR3 is made up of 14 amino acids. In germline, CDR1 is MNHEY, CDR2 SVGAGI. CDR3 sequence: CASSARLGSHEQYF. The CDR3 region has the DNA TGTGCCAGCAGTGCCCGACTAGGCTCCCACGAGCAGTACTTC.

This clone was counted only a few times. CDR3 amino acids: CASSLQGLYNEQFF. CDR3 in DNA: TGTGCCAGCAGTCTACAGGGGCTTTACAATGAGCAGTTCTTC. The gene calls are TRBV6-6 and TRBJ2-1, with TRBD1 matching 7 bases. Germline V gene sequence: CDR1 MNHNY, CDR2 SVGAGI (reference sequence). The trim removed 5 bases at V and 4 bases at J, leaving 5 bases unmatched. The CDR3 has 14 amino acids.

The V call is TRBV6-5, the J call TRBJ1-4; maybe TRBD1 (5 bases). The CDR3 is 13 amino acids. Germline loops: CDR1 MNHEY, CDR2 SVGAGI. The V end was cut by 8 bases, the J end by 7 bases, with 14 bases between. This CDR3 reads CASRPGFREKLFF. The DNA of the CDR3 is TGTGCCAGCCGCCCAGGGTTTCGTGAAAAACTGTTTTTT.

This chain links TRBV28 with TRBJ2-7; TRBD2 aligns across 7 bases. J lost 3 bases, V lost 9 bases, and 5 bases had no gene match. Germline CDR1 MDHEN, CDR2 SYDVKM. The CDR3 extends over 12 amino acids. The DNA for the CDR3 is TGTGCCAGTCGGGCTAGCGGCTACGAGCAGTACGTC. Protein sequence: CASRASGYEQYV.

Here the CDR3 DNA reads TGTGCCAGTAGTATCTTAGGGGACAAGGTTGGCTACACCTTC. The encoded protein is CASSILGDKVGYTF. The chain has TRBV19 and TRBJ1-2, with a tentative D call TRBD1 (6 bases). Germline loops: CDR1 LNHDA, CDR2 SQIVND (reference sequence). This CDR3 has 14 amino acids. The V gene lost 3 bases and the J gene lost 7 bases, with 15 bases spanning the gap. Full variable domain (rest looked up from reference TRBV19 and TRBJ1-2): DGGITQSPKYLFRKEGQNVTLSCEQNLNHDAMYWYRQDPGQGLRLIYYSQIVNDFQKGDIAEGYSVSREKKESFPLTVTSAQKNPTAFYLCASSILGDKVGYTFGSGTRLTVV.